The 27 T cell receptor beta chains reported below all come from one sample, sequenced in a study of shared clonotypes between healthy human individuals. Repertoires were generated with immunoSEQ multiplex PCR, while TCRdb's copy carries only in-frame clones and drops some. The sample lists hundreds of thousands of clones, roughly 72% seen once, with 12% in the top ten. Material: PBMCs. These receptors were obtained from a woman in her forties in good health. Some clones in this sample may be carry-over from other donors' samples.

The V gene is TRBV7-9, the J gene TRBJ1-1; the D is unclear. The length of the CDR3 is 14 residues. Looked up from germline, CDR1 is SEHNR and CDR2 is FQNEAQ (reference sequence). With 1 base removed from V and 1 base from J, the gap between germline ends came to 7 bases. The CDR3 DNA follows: TGTGCCAGCAGCTTAGGGACGGAGAACACTGAAGCTTTCTTT. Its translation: CASSLGTENTEAFF.

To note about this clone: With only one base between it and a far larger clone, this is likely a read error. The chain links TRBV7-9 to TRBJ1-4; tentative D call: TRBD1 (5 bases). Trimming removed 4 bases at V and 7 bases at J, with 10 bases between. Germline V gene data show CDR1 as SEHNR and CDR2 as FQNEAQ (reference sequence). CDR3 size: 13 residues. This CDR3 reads CASSSGASEKLFF. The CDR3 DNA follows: TGTGCCAGCAGCTCCGGGGCTAGTGAAAAACTGTTTTTT.

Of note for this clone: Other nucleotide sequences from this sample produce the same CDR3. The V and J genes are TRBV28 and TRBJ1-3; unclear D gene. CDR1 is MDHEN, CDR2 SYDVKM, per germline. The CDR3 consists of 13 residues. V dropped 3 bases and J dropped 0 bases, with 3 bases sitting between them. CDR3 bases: TGTGCCAGCAGTTTCGTCTCTGGAAACACCATATATTTT. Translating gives CASSFVSGNTIYF.

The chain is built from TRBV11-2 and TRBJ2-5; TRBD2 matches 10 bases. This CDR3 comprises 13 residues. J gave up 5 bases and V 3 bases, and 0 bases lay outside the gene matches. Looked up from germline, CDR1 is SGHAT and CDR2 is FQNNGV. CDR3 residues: CASSFSGGETQYF. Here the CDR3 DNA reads TGTGCCAGCAGCTTTAGCGGGGGGGAGACCCAGTACTTC. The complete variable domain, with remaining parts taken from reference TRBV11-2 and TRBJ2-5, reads EAGVAQSPRYKIIEKRQSVAFWCNPISGHATLYWYQQILGQGPKLLIQFQNNGVVDDSQLPKDRFSAERLKGVDSTLKIQPAKLEDSAVYLCASSFSGGETQYFGPGTRLLVL.

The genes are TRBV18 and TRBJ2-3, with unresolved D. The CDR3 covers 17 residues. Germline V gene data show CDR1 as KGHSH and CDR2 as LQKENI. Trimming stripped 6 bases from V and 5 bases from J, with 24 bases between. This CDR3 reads CASSLIRAAEILDTQYF. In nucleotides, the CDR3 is TGTGCCAGCTCCCTAATTAGGGCTGCTGAGATACTAGATACGCAGTATTTT. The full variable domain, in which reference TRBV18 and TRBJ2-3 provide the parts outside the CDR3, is NAGVMQNPRHLVRRRGQEARLRCSPMKGHSHVYWYRQLPEEGLKFMVYLQKENIIDESGMPKERFSAEFPKEGPSILRIQQVVRGDSAAYFCASSLIRAAEILDTQYFGPGTRLTVL.

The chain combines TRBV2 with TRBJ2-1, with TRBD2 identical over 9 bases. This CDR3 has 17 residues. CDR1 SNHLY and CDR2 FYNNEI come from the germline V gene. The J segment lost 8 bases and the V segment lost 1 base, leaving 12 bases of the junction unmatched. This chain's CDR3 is CASSEGPLVAGEDEQFF. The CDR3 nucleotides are TGTGCCAGCAGTGAAGGTCCCTTGGTAGCGGGAGAGGATGAGCAGTTCTTC.

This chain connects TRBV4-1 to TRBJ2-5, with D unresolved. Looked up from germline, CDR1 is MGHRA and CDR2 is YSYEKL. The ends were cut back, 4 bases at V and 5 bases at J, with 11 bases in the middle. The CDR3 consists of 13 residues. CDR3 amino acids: CASSLMRLETQYF. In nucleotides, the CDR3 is TGCGCCAGCAGCCTGATGAGGCTGGAGACCCAGTACTTC.

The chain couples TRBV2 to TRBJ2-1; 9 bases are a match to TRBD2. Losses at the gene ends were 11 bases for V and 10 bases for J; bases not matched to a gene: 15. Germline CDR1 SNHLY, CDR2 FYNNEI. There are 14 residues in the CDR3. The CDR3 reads CAYVPREGPEEQFF. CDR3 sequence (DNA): TGTGCCTACGTCCCGCGGGAGGGCCCCGAGGAGCAGTTCTTC.

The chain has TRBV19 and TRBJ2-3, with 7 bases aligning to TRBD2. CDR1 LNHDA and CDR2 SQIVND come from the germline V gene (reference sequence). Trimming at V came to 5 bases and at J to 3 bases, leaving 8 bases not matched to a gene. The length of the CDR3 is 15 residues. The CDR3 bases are TGTGCCAGTAGTCAACAGACTAGCAAGACAGATACGCAGTATTTT. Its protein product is CASSQQTSKTDTQYF.

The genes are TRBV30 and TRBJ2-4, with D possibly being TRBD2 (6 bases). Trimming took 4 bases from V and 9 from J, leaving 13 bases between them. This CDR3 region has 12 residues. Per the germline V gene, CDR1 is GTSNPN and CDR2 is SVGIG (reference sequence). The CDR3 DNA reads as TGTGCCTGGACCCCTGGAGGGGCCATTCAGTACTTC. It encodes CAWTPGGAIQYF.

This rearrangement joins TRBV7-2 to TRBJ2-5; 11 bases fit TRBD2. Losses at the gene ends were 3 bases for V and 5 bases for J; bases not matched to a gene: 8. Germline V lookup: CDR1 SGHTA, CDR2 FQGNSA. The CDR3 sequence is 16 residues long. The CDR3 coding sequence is TGTGCCAGCAGCTTGTACACTAGCGGGAGCGGGGAGACCCAGTACTTC. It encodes CASSLYTSGSGETQYF.

As DNA, the CDR3 is TGTGCCAGCAGCTTGGGGACAGCCCAAGAGACCCAGTACTTC. Translated, it gives CASSLGTAQETQYF. The chain has TRBV7-9 and TRBJ2-5, with 7 bases lining up with TRBD1. Germline CDR1 SEHNR, CDR2 FQNEAQ (reference sequence). The junction had 2 bases not matched to a gene; V was cut back by 3 bases and J by 1 base. The CDR3 totals 14 residues. Full variable domain (missing parts from reference TRBV7-9 and TRBJ2-5): DTGVSQNPRHKITKRGQNVTFRCDPISEHNRLYWYRQTLGQGPEFLTYFQNEAQLEKSRLLSDRFSAERPKGSFSTLEIQRTEQGDSAMYLCASSLGTAQETQYFGPGTRLLVL.

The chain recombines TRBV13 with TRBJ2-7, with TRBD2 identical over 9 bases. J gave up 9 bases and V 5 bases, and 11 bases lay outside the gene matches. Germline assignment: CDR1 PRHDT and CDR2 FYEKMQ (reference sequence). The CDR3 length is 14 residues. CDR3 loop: CASSQGLAGDPQYF. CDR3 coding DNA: TGTGCCAGCAGCCAGGGACTAGCAGGTGACCCGCAGTACTTC.

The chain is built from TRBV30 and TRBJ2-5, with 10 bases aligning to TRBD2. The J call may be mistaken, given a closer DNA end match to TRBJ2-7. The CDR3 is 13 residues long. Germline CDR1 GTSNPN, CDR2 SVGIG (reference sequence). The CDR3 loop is CAWSALAGGEQYF. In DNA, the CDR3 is TGTGCCTGGAGTGCCTTAGCGGGAGGCGAGCAGTACTTC.

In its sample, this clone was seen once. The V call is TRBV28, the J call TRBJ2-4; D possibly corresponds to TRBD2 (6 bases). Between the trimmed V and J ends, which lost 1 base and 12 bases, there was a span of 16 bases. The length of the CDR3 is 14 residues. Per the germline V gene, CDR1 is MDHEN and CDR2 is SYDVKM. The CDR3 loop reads CASSLSGLSSNQYF. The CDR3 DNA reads TGTGCCAGCAGTTTATCTGGACTAAGTAGTAATCAGTACTTC.

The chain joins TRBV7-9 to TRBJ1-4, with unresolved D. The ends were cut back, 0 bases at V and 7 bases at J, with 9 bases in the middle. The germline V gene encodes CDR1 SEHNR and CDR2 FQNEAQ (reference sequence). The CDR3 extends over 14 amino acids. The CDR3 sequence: CASSLALEGEKLFF. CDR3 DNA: TGTGCCAGCAGCTTAGCGCTAGAAGGTGAAAAACTGTTTTTT.

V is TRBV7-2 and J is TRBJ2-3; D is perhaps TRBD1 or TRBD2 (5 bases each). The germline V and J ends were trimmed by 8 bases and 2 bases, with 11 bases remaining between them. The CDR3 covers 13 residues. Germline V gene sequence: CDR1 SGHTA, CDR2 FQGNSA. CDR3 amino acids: CASRGSDTDTQYF. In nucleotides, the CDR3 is TGTGCCAGCCGGGGCTCTGACACAGATACGCAGTATTTT. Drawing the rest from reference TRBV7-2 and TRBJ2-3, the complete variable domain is GAGVSQSPSNKVTEKGKDVELRCDPISGHTALYWYRQSLGQGLEFLIYFQGNSAPDKSGLPSDRFSAERTGGSVSTLTIQRTQQEDSAVYLCASRGSDTDTQYFGPGTRLTVL.

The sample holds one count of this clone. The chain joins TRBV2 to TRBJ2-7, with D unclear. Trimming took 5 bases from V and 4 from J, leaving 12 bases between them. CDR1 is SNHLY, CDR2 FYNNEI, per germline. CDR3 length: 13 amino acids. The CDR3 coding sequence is TGTGCCAGCAGTTCAGAACGGTTTTACGAGCAGTACTTC. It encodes CASSSERFYEQYF.

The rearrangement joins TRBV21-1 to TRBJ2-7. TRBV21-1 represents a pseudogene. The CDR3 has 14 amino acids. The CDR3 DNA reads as TGTGCCAGCAGCAAAGGGGGCAGGGACGTCGAGCAGTACTTC. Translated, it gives CASSKGGRDVEQYF.

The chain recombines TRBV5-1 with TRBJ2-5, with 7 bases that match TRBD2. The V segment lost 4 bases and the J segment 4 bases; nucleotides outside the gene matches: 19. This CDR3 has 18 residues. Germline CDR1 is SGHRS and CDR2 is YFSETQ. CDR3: CASSPAGRGPSGGETQYF. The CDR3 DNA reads TGCGCCAGCAGCCCCGCGGGGAGGGGCCCCTCGGGTGGAGAGACCCAGTACTTC.

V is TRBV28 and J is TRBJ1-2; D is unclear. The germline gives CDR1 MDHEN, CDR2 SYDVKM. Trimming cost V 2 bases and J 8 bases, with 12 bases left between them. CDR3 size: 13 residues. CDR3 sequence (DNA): TGTGCCAGCAGTTTACCGGGGTATGTGGGCTACACCTTC. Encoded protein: CASSLPGYVGYTF.

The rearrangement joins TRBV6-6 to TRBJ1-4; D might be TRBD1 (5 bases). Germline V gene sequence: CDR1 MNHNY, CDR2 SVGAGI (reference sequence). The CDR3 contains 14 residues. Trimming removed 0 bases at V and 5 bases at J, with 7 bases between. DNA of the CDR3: TGTGCCAGCAGTTACTCGGGGGTCAATGAAAAACTGTTTTTT. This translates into CASSYSGVNEKLFF.

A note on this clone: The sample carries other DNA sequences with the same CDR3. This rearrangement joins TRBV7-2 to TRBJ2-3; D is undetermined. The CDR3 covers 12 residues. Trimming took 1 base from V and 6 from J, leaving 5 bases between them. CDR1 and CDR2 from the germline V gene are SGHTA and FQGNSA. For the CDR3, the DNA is TGTGCCAGCAGCTTAGTGCGGGATACGCAGTATTTT. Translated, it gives CASSLVRDTQYF.

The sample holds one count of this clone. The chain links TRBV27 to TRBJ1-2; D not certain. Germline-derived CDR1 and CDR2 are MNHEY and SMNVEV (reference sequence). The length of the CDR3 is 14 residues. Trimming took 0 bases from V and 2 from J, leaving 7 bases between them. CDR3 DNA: TGTGCCAGCAGTTTATCGGCCACCAACTATGGCTACACCTTC. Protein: CASSLSATNYGYTF.

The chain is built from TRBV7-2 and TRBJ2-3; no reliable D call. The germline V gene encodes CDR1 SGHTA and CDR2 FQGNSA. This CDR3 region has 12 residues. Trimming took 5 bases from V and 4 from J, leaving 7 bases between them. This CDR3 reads CASSMDADTQYF. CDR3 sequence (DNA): TGTGCCAGCAGCATGGATGCAGATACGCAGTATTTT.

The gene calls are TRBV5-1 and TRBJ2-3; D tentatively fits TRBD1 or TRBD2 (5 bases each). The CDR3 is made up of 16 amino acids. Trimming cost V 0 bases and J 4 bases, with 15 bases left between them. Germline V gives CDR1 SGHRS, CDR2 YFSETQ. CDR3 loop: CASSLAGSGTSDTQYF. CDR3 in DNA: TGCGCCAGCAGCTTGGCCGGGTCCGGGACCTCAGATACGCAGTATTTT.

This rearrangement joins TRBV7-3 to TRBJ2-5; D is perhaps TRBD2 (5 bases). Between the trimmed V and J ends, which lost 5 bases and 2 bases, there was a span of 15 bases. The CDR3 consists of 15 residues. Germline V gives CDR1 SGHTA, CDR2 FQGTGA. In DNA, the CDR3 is TGTGCCAGCAGCCCCGTGGCCGGGATTCAAGAGACCCAGTACTTC. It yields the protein CASSPVAGIQETQYF.